This TCR beta chain was profiled in a study of blood T cell repertoires in COVID-19. Some clones are missing from TCRdb's copy, which holds only in-frame ones; the method was immunoSEQ multiplex PCR. This sample has 350,000 to 550,000 clones; roughly 90% occur once, and the top ten carry 4.3%. Germline CDR1 and CDR2: MNHEY and SVGAGI. The CDR3 is 14 amino acids. The V end lost 6 bases, the J end lost 4 bases, and 13 bases lay between the germline ends. The V call is TRBV6-5, the J call TRBJ1-5; unclear D gene. The material sequenced was peripheral blood. The origin of this receptor is a woman in her 30s with acute or convalescent COVID-19. For the CDR3, the DNA is TGTGCCAGCAGAATCCGCGAGGGAAATCAGCCCCAGCATTTT. The encoded protein is CASRIREGNQPQHF.